The entry below gives a single T cell receptor (beta chain) sequence along with its context. This entry comes from a study of patients and donors after allogeneic stem cell transplantation. The CDR3 has 16 amino acids. Germline loops: CDR1 MNHNS, CDR2 SASEGT. V lost 5 bases, J lost 5 bases, and 10 bases stayed unmatched. MiXCR, run by TCRdb on the RT-PCR reads, gives a single entry per CDR3 protein. Of about 960,000 distinct CDR3 sequences listed, about 20% are singletons. Input material: blood, either unsorted or a sorted T cell fraction (not recorded which). V and J are TRBV6-1 and TRBJ2-3, with 10 bases matching TRBD2. This TCR was recovered from a human donor who was either an allogeneic HSCT recipient or a stem cell or donor lymphocyte infusion donor (not recorded which). It is not recorded whose cells these are; they may come from a transplant donor. For the CDR3, the DNA is TGTGCCAGCAGTCGCTGGAGCGGGAGGGCCGGAGATACGCAGTATTTT. Translating gives CASSRWSGRAGDTQYF.